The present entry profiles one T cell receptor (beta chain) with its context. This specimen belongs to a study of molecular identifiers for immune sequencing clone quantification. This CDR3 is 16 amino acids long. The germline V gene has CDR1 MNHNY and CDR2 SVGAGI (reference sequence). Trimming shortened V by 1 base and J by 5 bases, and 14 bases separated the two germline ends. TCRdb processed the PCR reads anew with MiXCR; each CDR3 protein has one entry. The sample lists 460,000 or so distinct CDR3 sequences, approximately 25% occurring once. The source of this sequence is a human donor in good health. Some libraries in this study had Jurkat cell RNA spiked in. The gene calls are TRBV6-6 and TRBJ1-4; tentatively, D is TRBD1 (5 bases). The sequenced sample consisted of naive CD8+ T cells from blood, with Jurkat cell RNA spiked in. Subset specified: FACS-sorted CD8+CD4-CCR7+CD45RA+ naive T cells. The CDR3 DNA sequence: TGTGCCAGCAGTTACTTGCAGGGTGGGGGGAATGAAAAACTGTTTTTT. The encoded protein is CASSYLQGGGNEKLFF.